The T cell receptor beta chain described here comes from a study of T cells after yellow fever vaccination. Study-level points and caveats: Although the secondary response was weaker, it peaked faster, at day 5 versus 15. Only a small proportion of the clonotypes turned up in both the CD4 and the CD8 compartments, likely arising from convergent recombination. A large majority of primary-vaccination clones showed up again after the booster (96% CD4, 85% to 90% CD8).

Trimming shortened V by 5 bases and J by 3 bases, and 7 bases separated the two germline ends. CDR1 and CDR2 from the germline V gene are SQVTM and ANQGSEA. This CDR3 spans 11 amino acids. This clonotype occurred many times. As yet, its antigen is unknown. A single record per CDR3 protein comes from TCRdb applying MiXCR to the 5' RACE reads. Of around 310,000 distinct CDR3 sequences in the sample, around 4.5% were seen once. This TCR was sampled from a man younger than 35 who received the YFV17D yellow fever vaccine. The chain combines TRBV29-1 with TRBJ1-2, with D possibly TRBD1 on 5 matching bases. The source material was PBMCs, sampled 15 days after the yellow fever booster vaccination. CDR3 loop: CSVPGDYGYTF. DNA for the CDR3: TGCAGCGTTCCGGGGGACTATGGCTACACCTTC.